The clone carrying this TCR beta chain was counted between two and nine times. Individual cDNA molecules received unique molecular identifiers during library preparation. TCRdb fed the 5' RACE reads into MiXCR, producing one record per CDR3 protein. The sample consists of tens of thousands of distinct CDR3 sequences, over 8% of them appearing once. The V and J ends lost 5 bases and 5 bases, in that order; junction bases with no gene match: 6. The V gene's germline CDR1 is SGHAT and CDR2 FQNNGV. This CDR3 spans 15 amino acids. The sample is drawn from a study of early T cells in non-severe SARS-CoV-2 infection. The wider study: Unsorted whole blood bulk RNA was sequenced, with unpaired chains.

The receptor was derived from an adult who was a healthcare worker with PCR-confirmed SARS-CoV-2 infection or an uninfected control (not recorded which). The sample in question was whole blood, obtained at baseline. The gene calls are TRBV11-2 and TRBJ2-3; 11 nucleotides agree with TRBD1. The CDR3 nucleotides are TGTGCCAGCAGCATAGGACAGGGGGCTATAGATACGCAGTATTTT. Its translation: CASSIGQGAIDTQYF.